The rows below give T cell receptor beta chains drawn from one sample of a study of T cell responses to AZD1222 COVID-19 vaccine. Profiled with immunoSEQ multiplex PCR; TCRdb holds only in-frame clones, not every one. Of 150,000 to 250,000 clones in the sample, 91% were seen once. The source was peripheral blood, collected 28 days after the second AZD1222 dose. The receptors were sampled from an adult who received the AZD1222 COVID-19 vaccine. Each CDR3 is given with its conserved first and last residue. D genes are given only for firm matches. Clone size appears in some rows only: once, few, many, or a class for an expanded clone.

NA	NA	TRBV28	TRBJ2-5	CASSSAGTQYF	TGTGCCAGCAGTTCGGCGGGGACCCAGTACTTC
NA	few	TRBV7-3	TRBJ1-2	CASSLDGNYGYTF	TGTGCCAGCAGCTTGGACGGGAACTATGGCTACACCTTC
TRBD2	NA	TRBV3-1/TRBV3-2	TRBJ2-2	CASSQGGGSAYTGELFF	TGTGCCAGCAGCCAAGGAGGCGGGAGTGCGTACACCGGGGAGCTGTTTTTT
NA	NA	TRBV5-1	TRBJ2-7	CASSFTTSYEQYF	TGCGCCAGCAGCTTTACAACCTCCTACGAGCAGTACTTC
TRBD1	NA	TRBV9	TRBJ1-2	CASSVGTGGRGYTF	TGTGCCAGCAGCGTAGGGACAGGGGGTCGCGGCTACACCTTC
NA	NA	TRBV28	TRBJ1-1	CASSIGRPEAFF	TGTGCCAGCAGTATTGGGAGACCTGAAGCTTTCTTT
NA	NA	TRBV7-2	TRBJ1-6	CASSSVGGFDNSPLHF	TGTGCCAGCAGCTCAGTAGGGGGATTCGATAATTCACCCCTCCACTTT
NA	NA	TRBV28	TRBJ1-5	CASNPGRLPQHF	TGTGCCAGCAACCCAGGAAGATTGCCCCAGCATTTT
NA	once	TRBV9	TRBJ2-5	CASSPGSGEETQYF	TGTGCCAGCAGTCCAGGGTCTGGGGAGGAGACCCAGTACTTC
NA	NA	TRBV10-2	TRBJ2-7	CASRGTLDEQYF	TGCGCCAGCAGGGGCACCCTTGACGAGCAGTACTTC
NA	NA	TRBV10-2	TRBJ2-7	CASSELSYEQYF	TGCGCCAGCAGTGAATTGTCCTACGAGCAGTACTTC
TRBD1	NA	TRBV6-1	TRBJ1-6	CASSDGQGLRNSPLHF	TGTGCCAGCAGTGATGGACAGGGTCTGCGGAATTCACCCCTCCACTTT
NA	NA	TRBV11-2	TRBJ2-7	CASSVPGADEQYF	TGTGCCAGCAGCGTTCCGGGAGCCGACGAGCAGTACTTC
TRBD1	NA	TRBV5-1	TRBJ2-1	CASSDRTGDWEQFF	TGCGCCAGCAGCGACCGGACAGGGGATTGGGAGCAGTTCTTC
NA	NA	TRBV12-3/TRBV12-4	TRBJ1-1	CASSFTENTEAFF	TGTGCCAGCAGTTTTACAGAGAACACTGAAGCTTTCTTT
NA	NA	TRBV7-9	TRBJ2-1	CASSNTGVAVYNEQFF	TGTGCCAGCAGCAACACCGGGGTAGCAGTTTACAATGAGCAGTTCTTC
TRBD1	NA	TRBV12-3/TRBV12-4	TRBJ1-2	CASSTQGSYGYTF	TGTGCCAGCAGCACACAGGGGAGCTATGGCTACACCTTC
NA	NA	TRBV5-1	TRBJ1-5	CASSPSGPNQPQHF	TGCGCCAGCAGCCCCTCGGGGCCAAATCAGCCCCAGCATTTT
TRBD2	NA	TRBV11-2	TRBJ2-7	CASSFLAGPYEQYF	TGTGCCAGCAGCTTCTTAGCGGGACCCTACGAGCAGTACTTC
NA	NA	TRBV6-2/TRBV6-3	TRBJ2-5	CASSNRGTEGVYF	TGTGCCAGCAGTAACCGGGGAACGGAGGGGGTATACTTC
NA	NA	TRBV12-5	TRBJ1-2	CASGLVLTGQPYGYTF	TGTGCTAGTGGTTTGGTATTGACAGGACAGCCCTATGGCTACACCTTC
NA	NA	TRBV21-1	TRBJ1-3	CASSKELEAGNTIYF	TGTGCCAGCAGCAAAGAGTTGGAGGCTGGAAACACCATATATTTT
NA	NA	TRBV6-5	TRBJ1-2	CASSYRATEFYGYTF	TGTGCCAGCAGTTATAGGGCGACGGAATTCTATGGCTACACCTTC
TRBD1	NA	TRBV5-8	TRBJ1-2	CASSLLSGQGAYGYTF	TGTGCCAGCAGCTTACTATCGGGACAGGGGGCATATGGCTACACCTTC
NA	NA	TRBV11-2	TRBJ1-5	CASSHYSNQPQHF	TGTGCCAGCAGCCACTATAGCAATCAGCCCCAGCATTTT
TRBD1	once	TRBV28	TRBJ1-4	CASSSNRGSEKLFF	TGTGCCAGCAGTTCGAACAGGGGTAGTGAAAAACTGTTTTTT
TRBD2	NA	TRBV28	TRBJ2-5	CASSPWGSGREETQYF	TGTGCCAGCAGCCCCTGGGGTAGCGGGAGAGAAGAGACCCAGTACTTC
NA	few	TRBV6-4	TRBJ1-5	CASRLRRGNQPQHF	TGTGCCAGCAGGCTCCGGAGGGGCAATCAGCCCCAGCATTTT
TRBD2	NA	TRBV5-1	TRBJ2-5	CASSLGGGPGETQYF	TGCGCCAGCAGCTTGGGCGGGGGGCCGGGGGAGACCCAGTACTTC
TRBD1	NA	TRBV4-2	TRBJ2-7	CASSQSLQGADEQYF	TGTGCCAGCAGCCAATCCCTACAGGGGGCTGACGAGCAGTACTTC
NA	once	TRBV7-2	TRBJ1-5	CASQGVGISNQPQHF	TGTGCCAGCCAAGGCGTGGGGATTAGCAATCAGCCCCAGCATTTT
NA	NA	TRBV5-1	TRBJ1-4	CASRRTTNEKLFF	TGCGCCAGCCGCCGGACAACTAATGAAAAACTGTTTTTT
TRBD1	once	TRBV18	TRBJ2-7	CASSQNGQASYEQYF	TGTGCCAGCTCACAAAACGGACAGGCCTCCTACGAGCAGTACTTC
NA	NA	TRBV4-3	TRBJ1-2	CASSQDGVTGYTF	TGCGCCAGCAGCCAAGATGGGGTGACTGGCTACACCTTC
NA	NA	TRBV19	TRBJ2-2	CASSIDPRELNTGELFF	TGTGCCAGTAGTATAGATCCCAGAGAACTTAACACCGGGGAGCTGTTTTTT
NA	NA	TRBV19	TRBJ2-3	CASSLHTDTQYF	TGTGCCAGTAGTCTCCACACAGATACGCAGTATTTT
NA	NA	TRBV5-6	TRBJ1-2	CASSLIAPQRNGYTF	TGTGCCAGCAGCTTGATTGCACCACAGAGGAATGGCTACACCTTC
NA	NA	TRBV7-2	TRBJ2-1	CASSLESLASYNEQFF	TGTGCCAGCAGCTTAGAAAGTCTAGCGAGCTACAATGAGCAGTTCTTC
NA	NA	TRBV12-3/TRBV12-4	TRBJ2-5	CASSRQIQETQYF	TGTGCCAGCAGCCGACAAATCCAAGAGACCCAGTACTTC
TRBD2	NA	TRBV6-2/TRBV6-3	TRBJ2-2	CASSPGTSSGELFF	TGTGCCAGCAGTCCCGGGACTAGTTCGGGGGAGCTGTTTTTT
TRBD1	NA	TRBV30	TRBJ2-1	CAWRSGTAYNEQFF	TGTGCCTGGAGGTCGGGGACAGCCTACAATGAGCAGTTCTTC
TRBD2	NA	TRBV6-5	TRBJ2-1	CASSLVMGLGNNEQFF	TGTGCCAGCAGTTTAGTCATGGGACTAGGCAACAATGAGCAGTTCTTC
NA	NA	TRBV28	TRBJ2-3	CASSWGPPTGFLNTDTQYF	TGTGCCAGCAGTTGGGGCCCCCCTACAGGTTTCCTTAACACAGATACGCAGTATTTT
TRBD1	NA	TRBV13	TRBJ2-1	CASSWGQVNEQFF	TGTGCCAGCAGCTGGGGACAGGTTAATGAGCAGTTCTTC
TRBD1	NA	TRBV2	TRBJ2-2	CASRPGQPTGELFF	TGTGCCAGCAGGCCGGGACAGCCCACCGGGGAGCTGTTTTTT
NA	NA	TRBV5-4	TRBJ1-1	CASSSRGGTEAFF	TGTGCCAGCAGCTCCCGGGGGGGCACTGAAGCTTTCTTT
NA	NA	TRBV3-1/TRBV3-2	TRBJ1-5	CASSPSGYQAQHF	TGTGCCAGCAGCCCTTCGGGGTATCAAGCCCAGCATTTT
NA	NA	TRBV19	TRBJ1-2	CASSSTGAGVGYTF	TGTGCCAGTAGTTCGACCGGGGCCGGGGTAGGCTACACCTTC
NA	NA	TRBV4-1	TRBJ1-6	CASSQESVVTGVGSPLHF	TGCGCCAGCAGCCAAGAGTCGGTGGTAACGGGGGTGGGTTCACCCCTCCACTTT
NA	NA	TRBV2	TRBJ1-2	CASSERGVYGYTF	TGTGCCAGCAGTGAGCGAGGGGTCTATGGCTACACCTTC
TRBD1	NA	TRBV3-1/TRBV3-2	TRBJ1-2	CASSQGYGRGYGYTF	TGTGCCAGCAGCCAAGGATATGGCAGGGGGTATGGCTACACCTTC
TRBD1	NA	TRBV15	TRBJ1-5	CATSRGQGALLSNQPQHF	TGTGCCACCAGCAGGGGACAGGGGGCTCTCCTCAGCAATCAGCCCCAGCATTTT
NA	once	TRBV24-1	TRBJ2-1	CATSDAGHDAYNEQFF	TGTGCCACCAGTGATGCTGGACACGATGCCTACAATGAGCAGTTCTTC
NA	NA	TRBV10-1	TRBJ2-1	CASSSQGGNEQFF	TGCGCCAGCAGCTCACAGGGGGGGAATGAGCAGTTCTTC
NA	NA	TRBV25-1	TRBJ2-7	CASGTLRDSPWLSEQYF	TGTGCCAGCGGGACGTTGCGGGACTCCCCTTGGTTGTCAGAGCAGTACTTC